A few counts support the clone carrying this TCR beta chain. The antigen remains unidentified. Per germline, CDR1 SGHTA and CDR2 FQGTGA. The CDR3 runs to 15 residues. V dropped 2 bases and J dropped 0 bases, with 9 bases sitting between them. This sample stems from a study of blood T cells in healthy people across ages. Each donor's blood draw was 8.5 to 10 milliliters of peripheral blood. Isolation per sample recovered at least 6 million PBMCs. Extraction yielded at least 5.5 micrograms of total RNA per sample. Study-level points and caveats: Across the age range, TCR beta diversity per million T cells fell in a roughly linear way.

The use of a sample-barcoded 5' primer and a J-beta primer mix characterized a second PCR of about 7 to 12 cycles. MiXCR, run by TCRdb on the 5' RACE reads, gives a single entry per CDR3 protein. The table has approximately 1,000,000 distinct CDR3 sequences, around two fifths seen once. The receptor's source is a man aged 18-30 years in good health. The chain combines TRBV7-3 with TRBJ2-3, with D unclear. Sample: blood. CDR3 in amino acids: CASSLVSSSTDTQYF. The DNA for the CDR3 is TGTGCCAGCAGCTTAGTCAGTTCTAGCACAGATACGCAGTATTTT.